The 25 T cell receptor beta chains below come from one sample, sequenced in a study of PD-1 blockade in classical Hodgkin lymphoma. Some clones are missing from TCRdb's copy, which holds only in-frame ones; the method was immunoSEQ multiplex PCR. The sample shows roughly 45,000 clones, roughly 72% of them seen only once. Relapses following autologous stem cell transplantation were seen in all patients, with brentuximab vedotin exposure varying. Here the sequenced sample was peripheral blood mononuclear cells (PBMCs), taken before the second cycle of nivolumab. These receptors were collected from a human donor with classical Hodgkin lymphoma.

The chain is built from TRBV27 and TRBJ2-7; either TRBD1 or TRBD2 may fit D (5 bases each). V shed 2 bases and J shed 4 bases, with 21 bases lying between them. This CDR3 has 17 amino acids. In germline, CDR1 is MNHEY, CDR2 SMNVEV (reference sequence). CDR3 nucleotides: TGTGCCAGCAGTTTACAGGGACCCTTTCGCTCCCGGTACGAGCAGTACTTC. It codes for CASSLQGPFRSRYEQYF.

As for this clone: The junction departs from germline at one end; a sequencing error may be responsible. This chain uses TRBV4-2 with TRBJ2-3; 15 bases agree with TRBD2. The CDR3 loop spans 18 amino acids. The germline V gene encodes CDR1 LGHNA and CDR2 YNFKEQ. The CDR3 region is CASSQDLRTSGGADTQYF. As DNA, the CDR3 is TGTGCCAGCAGTCAAGATTTACGGACTAGCGGGGGGGCAGATACGCAGTATTTT.

The CDR3 reads CASRPTPARLYGYTF. The CDR3, as DNA: TGTGCCAGCAGACCCACCCCGGCGCGTCTCTATGGCTACACCTTC. V and J are TRBV11-2 and TRBJ1-2; D is undetermined. Germline values: CDR1 SGHAT, CDR2 FQNNGV. The CDR3 covers 15 residues. Between the trimmed V and J ends, which lost 6 bases and 4 bases, there was a span of 18 bases.

This sequence joins TRBV9 and TRBJ2-7, with D perhaps assigned TRBD1 or TRBD2 (5 bases each). The CDR3 has 13 residues. Trimming removed 4 bases from V and 7 bases from J, with 15 bases in between. Germline V lookup: CDR1 SGDLS, CDR2 YYNGEE. CDR3 DNA sequence: TGTGCCAGCAGCACCGGGGACGCGCGGGAGCAGTACTTC. Amino acids: CASSTGDAREQYF. Looking up the rest from reference TRBV9 and TRBJ2-7 gives the full variable domain: DSGVTQTPKHLITATGQRVTLRCSPRSGDLSVYWYQQSLDQGLQFLIQYYNGEERAKGNILERFSAQQFPDLHSELNLSSLELGDSALYFCASSTGDAREQYFGPGTRLTVT.

Concerning this clone: One end of the junction varies from germline; a read error may be responsible. The gene calls are TRBV9 and TRBJ1-2; 12 bases map to TRBD1. Germline lookup yields CDR1 SGDLS and CDR2 YYNGEE. CDR3 length: 16 residues. The CDR3 bases are TGTGTCAGCAGCGCGACCGGGACAGGGGGCGGCTATGGCTACACCTTC. As protein: CVSSATGTGGGYGYTF.

The chain combines TRBV6-6 with TRBJ2-1; D is tentatively TRBD1 or TRBD2 (5 bases each). Germline V gene data show CDR1 as MNHNY and CDR2 as SVGAGI (reference sequence). This CDR3 spans 15 amino acids. V was cut by 4 bases and J by 0 bases, with 10 bases left in between. CDR3 protein: CASSLGESSYNEQFF. The CDR3 DNA reads as TGTGCCAGCAGTTTAGGGGAGAGCTCCTACAATGAGCAGTTCTTC.

The chain has TRBV2 and TRBJ1-5; D possibly corresponds to TRBD1 (5 bases). The CDR3 runs to 14 residues. Germline V gene lookup returns CDR1 SNHLY and CDR2 FYNNEI. Trimming stripped 2 bases from V and 3 bases from J, with 8 bases between. In DNA, the CDR3 is TGTGCCAGCAGTGAACCCAGGGTCAATCAGCCCCAGCATTTT. Encoded protein: CASSEPRVNQPQHF. The full variable domain, in which reference TRBV2 and TRBJ1-5 provide the parts outside the CDR3, is EPEVTQTPSHQVTQMGQEVILRCVPISNHLYFYWYRQILGQKVEFLVSFYNNEISEKSEIFDDQFSVERPDGSNFTLKIRSTKLEDSAMYFCASSEPRVNQPQHFGDGTRLSIL.

In regard to this clone: The CDR3 does not end in the conserved phenylalanine or tryptophan, so this is likely a read error. The J gene is TRBJ1-3, the V gene TRBV7-6; D unresolved. The CDR3 has 17 amino acids. V gave up 5 bases and J gave up 0 bases, with 17 bases separating them. Looked up from germline, CDR1 is SGHVS and CDR2 is FNYEAQ. Written as DNA, the CDR3 is TGTGCCAGCAGCGTATCCCGGGCGGAGTCCTCTGGAAACACCATATATCTT. This gives the protein CASSVSRAESSGNTIYL.

The chain combines TRBV7-9 with TRBJ1-2, with D unclear. The CDR3 spans 11 residues. Trimming left V 3 bases short and J 8 bases short, with 7 bases between. Germline V gene sequence: CDR1 SEHNR, CDR2 FQNEAQ (reference sequence). This CDR3 reads CASSFERGYTF. As DNA, the CDR3 is TGTGCCAGCAGCTTTGAACGAGGCTACACCTTC.

The chain is built from TRBV10-1 and TRBJ1-4; D uncertain. Trimming stripped 2 bases from V and 7 bases from J, with 2 bases between. Germline V gene lookup returns CDR1 WNHNN and CDR2 SYGVQD (reference sequence). The CDR3 has 11 amino acids. In DNA, the CDR3 is TGCGCCAGCAGTGAGGGTGAAAAACTGTTTTTT. Its translation: CASSEGEKLFF.

The chain combines TRBV9 with TRBJ2-7, with 9 bases fitting TRBD1. This CDR3 contains 16 residues. Germline V gene sequence: CDR1 SGDLS, CDR2 YYNGEE. V lost 3 bases and J lost 7; bases outside the gene matches: 14. Written as DNA, the CDR3 is TGTGCCAGCAGCGGCCCGAGTGACAGGGGGTATAGGGAGCAGTACTTC. This translates into CASSGPSDRGYREQYF. Drawing the rest from reference TRBV9 and TRBJ2-7, the complete variable domain is DSGVTQTPKHLITATGQRVTLRCSPRSGDLSVYWYQQSLDQGLQFLIQYYNGEERAKGNILERFSAQQFPDLHSELNLSSLELGDSALYFCASSGPSDRGYREQYFGPGTRLTVT.

This chain uses TRBV27 with TRBJ2-7; 7 bases agree with TRBD1. Losses at the gene ends were 8 bases for V and 4 bases for J; bases not matched to a gene: 23. Germline CDR1 is MNHEY and CDR2 is SMNVEV (reference sequence). CDR3 length equals 18 residues. The CDR3 spells CASRLRAIIQGEFYEQYF. The CDR3 nucleotides are TGTGCCAGCCGCCTAAGGGCAATTATCCAGGGGGAATTTTACGAGCAGTACTTC.

The rearrangement links TRBV25-1 to TRBJ1-5, with a tentative D call TRBD1 (5 bases). V was pared by 9 bases and J by 6 bases, with 15 bases between. From germline, CDR1 is MGHDK and CDR2 SYGVNS. The CDR3 runs 13 residues. For the CDR3, the DNA is TGTGCCAGTGGAACGGGGGTAAGTCAGCCCCAGCATTTT. This gives the protein CASGTGVSQPQHF.

The chain couples TRBV5-1 to TRBJ1-5, with 7 bases matching TRBD1. V shed 1 base and J 5 bases; nucleotides not matched to a gene: 6. The germline gives CDR1 SGHRS, CDR2 YFSETQ. This CDR3 is built from 15 residues. The CDR3 loop reads CASSLTGQDHQPQHF. CDR3 bases: TGCGCCAGCAGCTTGACTGGACAGGATCATCAGCCCCAGCATTTT.

V is TRBV9 and J is TRBJ2-1; 13 nucleotides align to TRBD2. Germline values: CDR1 SGDLS, CDR2 YYNGEE. The ends lost 4 bases at V and 10 bases at J; junction bases unmatched: 8. The CDR3 length is 15 residues. DNA for the CDR3: TGTGCCAGCAGCCTTGGACTAGCGGGAGAAGGGGAGCAGTTCTTC. Its protein product is CASSLGLAGEGEQFF.

The chain recombines TRBV6-5 with TRBJ1-5; D not certain. Trimming stripped 3 bases from V and 6 bases from J, with 9 bases between. Germline loops: CDR1 MNHEY, CDR2 SVGAGI. The CDR3 extends over 13 amino acids. CDR3 in amino acids: CASSYGVRQPQHF. CDR3 in DNA: TGTGCCAGCAGTTATGGGGTGCGTCAGCCCCAGCATTTT.

The J gene is TRBJ1-4, the V gene TRBV28; 9 positions agree with TRBD1. Germline CDR1 is MDHEN and CDR2 is SYDVKM. CDR3 size: 15 residues. The V segment lost 5 bases and the J segment 5 bases; nucleotides outside the gene matches: 6. This chain's CDR3 is CASSLGDRANEKLFF. CDR3 nucleotide sequence: TGTGCCAGCAGTCTGGGGGACAGGGCCAATGAAAAACTGTTTTTT.

The chain joins TRBV6-4 to TRBJ2-1; 7 bases align to TRBD1. This CDR3 spans 14 amino acids. J gave up 4 bases and V 6 bases, and 6 bases lay outside the gene matches. Germline CDR1 MRHNA, CDR2 SNTAGT. Here the CDR3 DNA reads TGTGCCAGCAGCGAGGGACAGAATTACAATGAGCAGTTCTTC. Translated: CASSEGQNYNEQFF.

This clone came up many times. In DNA form, the CDR3 reads TGTGCCAGCAGTTTATGCATTAGGGGATGTAAACTGTTTTTT. Translation gives CASSLCIRGCKLFF. This sequence joins TRBV28 and TRBJ1-4, with D maybe TRBD1 (5 bases). V gave up 0 bases and J gave up 11 bases, with 13 bases separating them. This CDR3 has 14 residues. CDR1 and CDR2 (germline): MDHEN, SYDVKM.

The chain has TRBV7-2 and TRBJ2-6; 7 bases are a match to TRBD1. The length of the CDR3 is 15 residues. V was clipped by 2 bases and J by 2 bases; unmatched bases: 0. Germline loops: CDR1 SGHTA, CDR2 FQGNSA. CDR3 region: CASSLTGAGANVLTF. The CDR3 DNA is TGTGCCAGCAGCTTAACAGGGGCTGGGGCCAACGTCCTGACTTTC.

The rearrangement joins TRBV28 to TRBJ2-3; 10 bases agree with TRBD1. Per germline, CDR1 MDHEN and CDR2 SYDVKM. After removal of 0 bases from V and 3 bases from J, the junction contained 15 bases not matched to a gene. The CDR3 length is 20 residues. In DNA, the CDR3 is TGTGCCAGCAGTTTATGGATTAGCGTGGGGGACAGGGGTCGTACAGATACGCAGTATTTT. Protein product: CASSLWISVGDRGRTDTQYF.

Notes on this clone: Relative to the germline gene, one junction end is altered; a read error may explain this. The chain carries TRBV27 and TRBJ1-1; 10 bases are a match to TRBD1. The CDR3 is made up of 13 amino acids. CDR1 is MNHEY and CDR2 is SMNVEV in the germline V gene (reference sequence). The CDR3, as DNA: TGTGCCAGGGACAGGGGGAAGAACACTGGAGCTTTCTTT. Protein: CARDRGKNTGAFF.

This clone came up a few times. The chain carries TRBV9 and TRBJ1-1; 8 nucleotides match TRBD1. After removal of 3 bases from V and 4 bases from J, the junction contained 8 bases not matched to a gene. The CDR3 totals 15 residues. CDR1 and CDR2 from the germline V gene are SGDLS and YYNGEE. The chain's CDR3 is CASSERTGSITEAFF. The CDR3 nucleotides read TGTGCCAGCAGCGAGCGGACAGGGTCGATCACTGAAGCTTTCTTT.

This chain links TRBV4-3 with TRBJ2-3; D remains unclear. The CDR3 runs 14 residues. Trimming took off 1 base at V and 4 bases at J, with 9 bases between the two ends. CDR1 is LGHNA and CDR2 is YSLEER in the germline V gene. This chain's CDR3 is CASSQVYSPDTQYF. The CDR3 coding sequence is TGCGCCAGCAGCCAAGTTTATAGCCCAGATACGCAGTATTTT.

A single count supports this clone. This sequence joins TRBV30 and TRBJ2-5, with a possible D match to TRBD2 (5 bases). The end of the DNA is better explained by TRBJ2-7, so the J call may be wrong. Germline-derived CDR1 and CDR2 are GTSNPN and SVGIG (reference sequence). This CDR3 is built from 14 residues. The DNA for the CDR3 is TGTGCCTGGAGTCCTGGAATCGGGGCCTACGAGCAGTACTTC. Its translation: CAWSPGIGAYEQYF.